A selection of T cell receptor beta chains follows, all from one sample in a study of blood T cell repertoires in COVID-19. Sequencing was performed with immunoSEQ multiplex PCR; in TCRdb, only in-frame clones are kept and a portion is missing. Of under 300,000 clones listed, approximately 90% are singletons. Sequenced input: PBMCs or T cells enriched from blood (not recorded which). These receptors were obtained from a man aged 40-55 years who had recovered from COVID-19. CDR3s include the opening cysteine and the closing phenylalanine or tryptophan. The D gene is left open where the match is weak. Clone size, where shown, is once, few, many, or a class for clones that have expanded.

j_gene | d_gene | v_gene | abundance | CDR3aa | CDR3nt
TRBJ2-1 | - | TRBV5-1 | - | CASSPTYNEQFF | TGCGCCAGCAGCCCTACCTACAATGAGCAGTTCTTC
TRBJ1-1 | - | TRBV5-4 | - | CASSLAGGDTEAFF | TGTGCCAGCAGCTTGGCGGGAGGGGACACTGAAGCTTTCTTT
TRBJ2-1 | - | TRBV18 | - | CASSDSSYNEQFF | TGTGCCAGCTCAGACAGCTCCTACAATGAGCAGTTCTTC
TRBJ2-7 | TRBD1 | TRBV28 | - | CASSLGQGTGEQYF | TGTGCCAGCAGCCTGGGACAGGGGACGGGGGAGCAGTACTTC
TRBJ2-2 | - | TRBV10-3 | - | CAIRKTMNTGELFF | TGTGCCATCAGAAAAACAATGAACACCGGGGAGCTGTTTTTT
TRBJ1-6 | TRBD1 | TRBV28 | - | CASSFRGRMGSPLHF | TGTGCCAGCAGTTTTAGGGGGCGTATGGGTTCACCCCTCCACTTT
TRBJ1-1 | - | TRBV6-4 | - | CASSDTDRSTEAFF | TGTGCCAGCAGTGACACCGACAGGTCGACTGAAGCTTTCTTT
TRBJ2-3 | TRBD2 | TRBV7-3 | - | CASSPGTSGSTDTQYF | TGTGCCAGCAGCCCCGGGACTAGCGGGAGTACAGATACGCAGTATTTT
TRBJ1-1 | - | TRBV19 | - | CASSIRGGTGSTEAFF | TGTGCCAGTAGTATTAGAGGAGGTACTGGGTCCACTGAAGCTTTCTTT
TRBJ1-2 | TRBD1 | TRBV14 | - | CASSHQTGTTDGYTF | TGTGCCAGCAGCCACCAGACAGGGACGACAGATGGCTACACCTTC
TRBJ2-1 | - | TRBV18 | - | CASSERQDDEQFF | TGTGCCAGCTCAGAGAGACAGGATGATGAGCAGTTCTTC
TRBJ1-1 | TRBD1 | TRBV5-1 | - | CASSWTGGSEAFF | TGCGCCAGCAGCTGGACAGGGGGTTCTGAAGCTTTCTTT
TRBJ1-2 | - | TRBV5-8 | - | CASSFRTNYGYTF | TGTGCCAGCAGCTTCCGTACTAACTATGGCTACACCTTC
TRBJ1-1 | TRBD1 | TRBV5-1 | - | CASSARGQGAPEAFF | TGCGCCAGCAGCGCTCGTGGACAGGGGGCTCCTGAAGCTTTCTTT
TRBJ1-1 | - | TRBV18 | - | CASSLDRMRNTEAFF | TGTGCCAGCTCACTCGACAGGATGAGGAACACTGAAGCTTTCTTT
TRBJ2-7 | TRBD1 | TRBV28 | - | CASSVTGTLSYEQYF | TGTGCCAGCAGTGTGACAGGGACCCTATCCTACGAGCAGTACTTC
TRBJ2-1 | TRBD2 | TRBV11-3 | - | CASSLRGSGNLYNEQFF | TGTGCCAGCAGCTTACGGGGTAGCGGGAATCTATACAATGAGCAGTTCTTC
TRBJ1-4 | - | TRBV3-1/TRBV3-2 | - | CASSQVEVGDEKLFF | TGTGCCAGCAGCCAAGTAGAAGTAGGGGATGAAAAACTGTTTTTT
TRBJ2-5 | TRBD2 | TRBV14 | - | CASSRIAGGQETQYF | TGTGCCAGCAGCCGTATAGCGGGAGGGCAAGAGACCCAGTACTTC
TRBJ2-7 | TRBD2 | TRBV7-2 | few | CASSFRTSGTNSYEQYF | TGTGCCAGCAGCTTCCGGACTAGCGGGACAAATTCCTACGAGCAGTACTTC
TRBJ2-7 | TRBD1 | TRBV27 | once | CASSPQGAGEQYF | TGTGCCAGCAGTCCACAGGGGGCGGGGGAGCAGTACTTC
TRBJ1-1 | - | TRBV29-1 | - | CSTGDINTEAFF | TGCAGCACGGGGGACATCAACACTGAAGCTTTCTTT
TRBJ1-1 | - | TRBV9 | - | CASSGAVNTEAFF | TGTGCCAGCAGCGGGGCAGTGAACACTGAAGCTTTCTTT
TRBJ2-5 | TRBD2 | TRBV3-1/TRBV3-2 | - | CASSQPGGSGAEETQYF | TGTGCCAGCAGCCAGCCGGGGGGGTCGGGGGCAGAAGAGACCCAGTACTTC
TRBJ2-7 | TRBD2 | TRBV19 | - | CASSIDDGLAGYYEQYF | TGTGCCAGTAGTATTGACGACGGACTAGCGGGATACTACGAGCAGTACTTC
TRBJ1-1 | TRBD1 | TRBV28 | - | CASRNPGQGITEAFF | TGTGCCAGCAGGAATCCGGGACAGGGGATCACTGAAGCTTTCTTT
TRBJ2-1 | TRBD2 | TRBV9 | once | CASSVVGTSGGIYEQFF | TGTGCCAGCAGCGTAGTGGGAACTAGCGGGGGGATCTATGAGCAGTTCTTC
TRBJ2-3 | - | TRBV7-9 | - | CASSLVEFGTDTQYF | TGTGCCAGCAGCTTAGTTGAGTTCGGGACAGATACGCAGTATTTT
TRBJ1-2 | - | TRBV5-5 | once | CASSLASEDYTF | TGTGCCAGCAGCTTGGCATCGGAGGACTACACCTTC
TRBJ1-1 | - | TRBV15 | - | CATSRDTPRQAFF | TGTGCCACCAGCAGAGATACACCCCGTCAGGCTTTCTTT
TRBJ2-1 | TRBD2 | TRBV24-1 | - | CATSSGRAENEQFF | TGTGCCACCAGTTCCGGGAGGGCCGAAAATGAGCAGTTCTTC
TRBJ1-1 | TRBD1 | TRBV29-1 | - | CSVEARGETEAFF | TGCAGCGTTGAGGCCAGGGGGGAGACTGAAGCTTTCTTT
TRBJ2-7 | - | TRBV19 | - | CASSRTVSYEQYF | TGTGCCAGTAGTCGGACAGTAAGCTACGAGCAGTACTTC
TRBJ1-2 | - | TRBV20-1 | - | CSASWERLYGYTF | TGCAGTGCTAGTTGGGAGCGTCTCTATGGCTACACCTTC
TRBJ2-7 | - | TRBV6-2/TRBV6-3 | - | CASSYSGLRREQYF | TGTGCCAGCAGTTACTCGGGGCTACGGCGCGAGCAGTACTTC
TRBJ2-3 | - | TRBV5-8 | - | CASSLEGGWTDTQYF | TGTGCCAGCAGCTTGGAAGGGGGTTGGACAGATACGCAGTATTTT
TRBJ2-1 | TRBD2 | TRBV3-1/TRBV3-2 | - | CASLGTNDNEQFF | TGTGCCAGCCTCGGGACTAACGACAATGAGCAGTTCTTC
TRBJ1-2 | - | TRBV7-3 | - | CASDSVAGYTF | TGTGCCAGCGACAGTGTGGCTGGCTACACCTTC
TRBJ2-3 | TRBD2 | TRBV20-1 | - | CSASSPTLAGPADTQYF | TGCAGTGCTAGTTCCCCTACACTAGCGGGACCGGCGGATACGCAGTATTTT
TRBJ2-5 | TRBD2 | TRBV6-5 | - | CASSQLAGGQETQYF | TGTGCCAGCAGTCAACTAGCGGGGGGCCAAGAGACCCAGTACTTC
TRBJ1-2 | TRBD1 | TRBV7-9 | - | CASSRWTGSSPRYGYTF | TGTGCCAGCAGCCGATGGACAGGGTCCTCACCCCGTTATGGCTACACCTTC
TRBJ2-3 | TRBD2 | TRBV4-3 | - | CASSLGLVADTQYF | TGCGCCAGCAGCCTGGGACTAGTGGCAGATACGCAGTATTTT
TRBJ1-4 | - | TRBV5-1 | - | CASSLEGWEKLFF | TGCGCCAGCAGCTTGGAGGGGTGGGAAAAACTGTTTTTT
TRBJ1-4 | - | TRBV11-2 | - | CASSLVSRRGEKLFF | TGTGCCAGCAGCTTAGTTTCCCGGAGGGGCGAAAAACTGTTTTTT
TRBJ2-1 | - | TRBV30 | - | CAGSGGSSYNEQFF | TGTGCCGGATCCGGGGGAAGCTCCTACAATGAGCAGTTCTTC
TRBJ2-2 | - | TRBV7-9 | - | CASSWGAGELFF | TGTGCCAGCAGCTGGGGGGCCGGGGAGCTGTTTTTT